This TCR beta chain is from a study of identical twins. TCRdb ran MiXCR on the 5' RACE reads and lists one entry per CDR3 protein. The sample carries some 190,000 distinct CDR3 sequences, approximately 15% recorded once. After removal of 4 bases from V and 9 bases from J, the junction contained 8 bases not matched to a gene. CDR1 is SGDLS and CDR2 is YYNGEE in the germline V gene. The CDR3 totals 14 residues. This clonotype was detected only a few times. These same records also appear under a second study, on T cells expressing NK-cell markers. As reported in that work: Dominance of the CD3+CD56-NKG2C+ fraction by these clonotypes also held in several donors.

The chain employs TRBV9 and TRBJ2-1, with 9 nucleotides matching TRBD2. The specimen was CD8+ T cells sorted from blood. This clonotype originated in a woman between 18 and 29 years old in good health. In DNA form, the CDR3 reads TGTGCCAGCAGCAGGGCGGGGGGGCCCGGTGAGCAGTTCTTC. This sequence encodes CASSRAGGPGEQFF. The variable domain in full, completed from reference TRBV9 and TRBJ2-1, reads DSGVTQTPKHLITATGQRVTLRCSPRSGDLSVYWYQQSLDQGLQFLIQYYNGEERAKGNILERFSAQQFPDLHSELNLSSLELGDSALYFCASSRAGGPGEQFFGPGTRLTVL.